This T cell receptor beta chain was sequenced for a study of cytomegalovirus exposure and HLA in healthy donors. The CDR3 has 16 amino acids. With V trimmed by 5 bases and J by 6 bases, 9 bases remained unmatched. The germline V gene encodes CDR1 MDHEN and CDR2 SYDVKM. PCR was performed using 60 Vbeta and 13 Jbeta primers. In the original analysis: An analysis that came later counted 60 million to 80 million unique TCR beta chains, approximately 10 million shared. Here immunoSEQ multiplex PCR was the method, and the copy in TCRdb shows in-frame clones only, minus some. Clone size and the V and J calls come from that table; the DNA yielded D and trimming. The sample lists some 200,000 clones; under 85% were seen once. About this clone itself: Its antigen is unknown.

Study-level points and caveats: An ancestry cluster, one associated with Asian ancestry, reportedly showed fewer N-insertions than the roughly 700-donor mean in a later analysis. Specificity for CMV antigens was confirmed in vitro for a few of the CMV-associated chains.

The receptor comes from a man between 45 and 60 years old in good health and CMV-seronegative. The chain has TRBV28 and TRBJ2-2; 10 positions match TRBD1. The sample was PBMCs. In DNA, the CDR3 is TGTGCCAGCAGTACCCCGGGACAGGGGTTGCCCGGGGAGCTGTTTTTT. Translated, it gives CASSTPGQGLPGELFF. Drawing the rest from reference TRBV28 and TRBJ2-2, the complete variable domain is DVKVTQSSRYLVKRTGEKVFLECVQDMDHENMFWYRQDPGLGLRLIYFSYDVKMKEKGDIPEGYSVSREKKERFSLILESASTNQTSMYLCASSTPGQGLPGELFFGEGSRLTVL.